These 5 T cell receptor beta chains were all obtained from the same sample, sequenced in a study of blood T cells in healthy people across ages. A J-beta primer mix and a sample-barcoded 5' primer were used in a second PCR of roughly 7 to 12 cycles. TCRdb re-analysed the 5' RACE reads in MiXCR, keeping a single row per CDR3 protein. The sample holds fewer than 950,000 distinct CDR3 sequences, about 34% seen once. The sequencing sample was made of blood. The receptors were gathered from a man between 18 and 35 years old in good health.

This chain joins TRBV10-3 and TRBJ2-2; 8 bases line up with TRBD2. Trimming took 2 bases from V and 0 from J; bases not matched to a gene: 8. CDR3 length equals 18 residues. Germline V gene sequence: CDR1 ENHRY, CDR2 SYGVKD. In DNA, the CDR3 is TGTGCCATCAGTGAGGGAATAGCGGGGCGCGCGAACACCGGGGAGCTGTTTTTT. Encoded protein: CAISEGIAGRANTGELFF.

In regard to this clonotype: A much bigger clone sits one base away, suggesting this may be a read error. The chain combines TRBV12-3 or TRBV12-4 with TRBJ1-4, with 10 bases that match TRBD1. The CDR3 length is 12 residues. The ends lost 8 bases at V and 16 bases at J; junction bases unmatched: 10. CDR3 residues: CASGGQGIEQFF. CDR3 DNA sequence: TGTGCCAGCGGGGGACAGGGGATAGAACAGTTTTTT.

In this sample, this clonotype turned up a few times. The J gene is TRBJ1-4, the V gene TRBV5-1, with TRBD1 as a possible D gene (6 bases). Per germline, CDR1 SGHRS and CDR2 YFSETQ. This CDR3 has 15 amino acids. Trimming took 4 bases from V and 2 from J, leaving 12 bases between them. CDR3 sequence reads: CASSLQGGTNEKLFF. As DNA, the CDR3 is TGCGCCAGCAGCCTACAGGGAGGCACTAATGAAAAACTGTTTTTT.

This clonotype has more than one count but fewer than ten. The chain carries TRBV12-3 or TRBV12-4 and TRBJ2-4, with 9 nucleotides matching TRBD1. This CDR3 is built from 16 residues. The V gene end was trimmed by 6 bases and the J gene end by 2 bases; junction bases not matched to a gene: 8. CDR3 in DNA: TGTGCCAGCAGACCAGGACAGGGGACTACCAAAAACATTCAGTACTTC. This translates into CASRPGQGTTKNIQYF.

The CDR3 DNA sequence: TGCAGTGCTAGAGATGGTCGGCGGCAGGGGGCCTATCAGCCCCAGCATTTT. Protein sequence: CSARDGRRQGAYQPQHF. The chain uses TRBV20-1 and TRBJ1-5; 8 positions agree with TRBD1. Germline V lookup: CDR1 DFQATT, CDR2 SNEGSKA (reference sequence). This CDR3 contains 17 residues. V lost 0 bases, J lost 5 bases, and 12 bases stayed unmatched.